The present entry profiles one T cell receptor beta chain with its context. Generated by immunoSEQ multiplex PCR, the TCRdb table keeps only in-frame clones and is missing some. The table records roughly 410,000 clones, 89% of them present only once. These data originate in a study of blood T cell repertoires in COVID-19. The CDR3 sequence is 15 residues long. With V trimmed by 5 bases and J by 1 base, 4 bases remained unmatched. The germline CDR1 and CDR2 sequences are SGHAT and FQDESV (reference sequence). One Seattle source followed patients from active infection through their disease course. The clonotype originates from a woman aged 40 to 50 with COVID-19, enrolled during active disease. This chain joins TRBV11-1 and TRBJ2-4, with 8 bases identical to TRBD2. Sequences were obtained from peripheral blood. The CDR3 DNA reads TGTGCCAGCAGCCGGGAGGGGTCCGCCAAAAACATTCAGTACTTC. This sequence encodes CASSREGSAKNIQYF.